The 9 T cell receptor beta chains below were found in one sample sequenced in a study of CD8 T cells in Susac syndrome. Reverse transcription of about 0.45 to 1 ug RNA was carried out with random hexamers. One entry per CDR3 protein results from TCRdb running MiXCR on the immunoSEQ multiplex PCR reads. The data contain tens of thousands of distinct CDR3 sequences, just over 90% of them singletons. What was sequenced was CD8+ T cells from PBMCs. The receptors were sampled from a human donor in good health.

This chain links TRBV4-1 with TRBJ2-5; 9 bases line up with TRBD2. This CDR3 is 18 amino acids long. The V gene end was trimmed by 1 base and the J gene end by 1 base; junction bases not matched to a gene: 10. Looked up from germline, CDR1 is MGHRA and CDR2 is YSYEKL. The CDR3 is CASSQGVERGETQETQYF. The CDR3 DNA sequence: TGCGCCAGCAGCCAAGGAGTGGAGCGGGGGGAGACCCAAGAGACCCAGTACTTC.

This clonotype was observed a few times. The rearrangement joins TRBV28 to TRBJ2-3; D is unresolved. The CDR3 consists of 14 residues. Deletions cut 3 bases from V and 3 bases from J, with 10 bases between. CDR1 is MDHEN, CDR2 SYDVKM, per germline. The CDR3 protein is CASSLRQVTDTQYF. In DNA, the CDR3 is TGTGCCAGCAGTTTGAGGCAGGTAACAGATACGCAGTATTTT.

This clonotype was observed once. The J gene is TRBJ1-1, the V gene TRBV4-3; the match to TRBD1 covers 9 bases. The trim removed 1 base at V and 6 bases at J, leaving 15 bases unmatched. CDR3 size: 18 residues. Germline V lookup: CDR1 LGHNA, CDR2 YSLEER. CDR3 protein: CASSQGPGQGLWGPEAFF. The CDR3, as DNA: TGCGCCAGCAGCCAAGGCCCGGGACAGGGTCTCTGGGGTCCTGAAGCTTTCTTT.

This CDR3 reads CASSEGRQDGNQPQHF. The CDR3 DNA follows: TGTGCCAGCAGTGAGGGTAGGCAGGACGGGAATCAGCCCCAGCATTTT. The V call is TRBV25-1, the J call TRBJ1-5; unclear D gene. The CDR3 sequence is 16 residues long. V shed 3 bases and J shed 4 bases, with 16 bases lying between them. The germline CDR1 and CDR2 sequences are MGHDK and SYGVNS.

V is TRBV10-2 and J is TRBJ2-3; a possible D gene is TRBD1 (6 bases). Trimming shortened V by 8 bases and J by 3 bases, and 9 bases separated the two germline ends. Germline V CDR1 and CDR2: WSHSY, SAAADI. The CDR3 covers 12 residues. DNA for the CDR3: TGCGCCAGCCTACAGGGAACAGATACGCAGTATTTT. It translates to CASLQGTDTQYF.

The chain uses TRBV15 and TRBJ2-5, with D possibly matching TRBD2 (5 bases). The CDR3 is 14 residues long. Germline V gene data show CDR1 as LNHNV and CDR2 as YYDKDF (reference sequence). Trimming pared 6 bases from V and 5 bases from J, leaving 16 bases between. This chain's CDR3 is CATRQAAFGETQYF. The CDR3 DNA reads TGTGCCACCAGGCAAGCGGCCTTCGGGGAGACCCAGTACTTC.

V and J are TRBV6-5 and TRBJ2-5; D call uncertain. CDR3 length: 13 amino acids. Germline values: CDR1 MNHEY, CDR2 SVGAGI. Trimming stripped 0 bases from V and 4 bases from J, with 6 bases between. The CDR3 DNA follows: TGTGCCAGCAGTTACTCCGCGTCAGAGACCCAGTACTTC. It codes for CASSYSASETQYF.

This chain joins TRBV5-1 and TRBJ2-1; no clear D. Germline V gene lookup returns CDR1 SGHRS and CDR2 YFSETQ. CDR3 length: 16 residues. V was shortened by 2 bases and J by 7 bases, with 19 bases between the two germline ends. DNA of the CDR3: TGCGCCAGCAGCTTAAGACTCGAAAGCACTGGGAATGAGCAGTTCTTC. Translated: CASSLRLESTGNEQFF.

In its sample, this clonotype was seen once. The gene calls are TRBV4-3 and TRBJ2-5, with D possibly matching TRBD1 (6 bases). Per the germline V gene, CDR1 is LGHNA and CDR2 is YSLEER. The CDR3 loop spans 15 amino acids. V was clipped by 4 bases and J by 0 bases, with 12 bases between them. As DNA, the CDR3 is TGCGCCAGCAGCCCTCTTACAGGGAACCAAGAGACCCAGTACTTC. It encodes CASSPLTGNQETQYF.